These 5 T cell receptor beta chains were all obtained from the same sample, sequenced in a study of cytomegalovirus exposure and HLA in healthy donors. Libraries were prepared by immunoSEQ multiplex PCR; TCRdb keeps only in-frame clonotypes and omits some of them. The sample includes 150,000 to 200,000 clones, roughly 84% of them seen just once. The specimen sequenced was PBMCs. The receptors come from a young woman in good health and CMV-seropositive.

This clone was recorded once. The V and J genes are TRBV4-1 and TRBJ2-2; tentative D call: TRBD1 (5 bases). The CDR3 extends over 14 amino acids. V lost 4 bases and J 6 bases, leaving 12 bases between the germline ends. The germline V gene has CDR1 MGHRA and CDR2 YSYEKL. The DNA of the CDR3 is TGCGCCAGCAGCCTCAAGGGGCCCGCCGGGGAGCTGTTTTTT. Protein: CASSLKGPAGELFF.

The chain couples TRBV5-1 to TRBJ1-1, with D possibly being TRBD1 (5 bases). The CDR3 is 16 residues long. From germline, CDR1 is SGHRS and CDR2 YFSETQ. Trimming removed 0 bases from V and 1 base from J, with 13 bases in between. The CDR3: CASSLESPGQNTEAFF. The DNA of the CDR3 is TGCGCCAGCAGCTTGGAAAGCCCCGGACAGAACACTGAAGCTTTCTTT.

The rearrangement joins TRBV4-3 to TRBJ1-1; possibly TRBD1 for D (6 bases). Per the germline V gene, CDR1 is LGHNA and CDR2 is YSLEER. Trimming took off 3 bases at V and 6 bases at J, with 17 bases between the two ends. The CDR3 length is 15 residues. The CDR3 DNA is TGCGCCAGCAGCCAGCAAGGGGGTGGGTTCCCTGAAGCTTTCTTT. Translated: CASSQQGGGFPEAFF.

The CDR3 coding sequence is TGTGCCAGCAGTGCAATAGGGACAGGGTCTTACACCGGGGAGCTGTTTTTT. Translating it yields CASSAIGTGSYTGELFF. The chain employs TRBV6-1 and TRBJ2-2, with TRBD1 matching 9 bases. The trim removed 4 bases at V and 3 bases at J, leaving 9 bases unmatched. This CDR3 is built from 17 residues. Per germline, CDR1 MNHNS and CDR2 SASEGT.

This sequence joins TRBV4-2 and TRBJ2-3; 11 bases agree with TRBD1. The CDR3 sequence is 19 residues long. Germline CDR1 LGHNA, CDR2 YNFKEQ. The V and J ends lost 0 bases and 3 bases, in that order; junction bases with no gene match: 11. The CDR3 here is CASSQESSPDRGHTDTQYF. In DNA form, the CDR3 reads TGTGCCAGCAGCCAAGAATCCTCTCCGGACAGGGGGCATACAGATACGCAGTATTTT.